This TCR beta chain came from a study of T cell changes during pregnancy in multiple sclerosis. Generated by immunoSEQ multiplex PCR, the TCRdb table keeps only in-frame clones and is missing some. The sample has about 38,000 clones, around 89% seen once. V lost 4 bases, J lost 7 bases, and 11 bases stayed unmatched. Germline lookup yields CDR1 SNHLY and CDR2 FYNNEI. The CDR3 consists of 15 residues. The TCR sequence derives from a female donor with multiple sclerosis, enrolled in a pregnancy study. The gene calls are TRBV2 and TRBJ2-7, with 9 bases fitting TRBD2. This specimen was CD8+ T cells from peripheral blood mononuclear cells, taken in the third trimester of pregnancy. This chain's CDR3 is CASSVTLAGPSEQYF. The CDR3 DNA sequence: TGTGCCAGCAGTGTGACGCTAGCGGGGCCCTCGGAGCAGTACTTC.